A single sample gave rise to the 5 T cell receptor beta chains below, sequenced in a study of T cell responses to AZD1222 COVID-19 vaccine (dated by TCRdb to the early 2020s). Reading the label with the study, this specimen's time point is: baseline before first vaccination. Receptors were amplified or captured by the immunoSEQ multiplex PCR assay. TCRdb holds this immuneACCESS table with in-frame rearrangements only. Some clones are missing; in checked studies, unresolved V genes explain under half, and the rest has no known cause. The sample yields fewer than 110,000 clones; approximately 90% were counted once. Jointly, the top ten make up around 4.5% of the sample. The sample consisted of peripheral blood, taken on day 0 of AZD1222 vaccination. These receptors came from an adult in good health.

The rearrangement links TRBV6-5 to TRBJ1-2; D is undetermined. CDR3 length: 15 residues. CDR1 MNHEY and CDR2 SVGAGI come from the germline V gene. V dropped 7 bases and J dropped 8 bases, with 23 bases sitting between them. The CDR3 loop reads CASTLKAAGFVGYTF. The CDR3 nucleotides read TGTGCCAGCACCCTTAAGGCAGCCGGGTTTGTGGGCTACACCTTC.

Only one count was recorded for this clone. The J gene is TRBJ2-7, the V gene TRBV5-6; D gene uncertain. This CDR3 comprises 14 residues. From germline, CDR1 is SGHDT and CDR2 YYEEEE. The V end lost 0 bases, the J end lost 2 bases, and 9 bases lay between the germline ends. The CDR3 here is CASSLGPDPYEQYF. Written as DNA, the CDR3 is TGTGCCAGCAGCTTGGGGCCGGATCCCTACGAGCAGTACTTC. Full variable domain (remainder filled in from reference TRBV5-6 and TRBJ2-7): DAGVTQSPTHLIKTRGQQVTLRCSPKSGHDTVSWYQQALGQGPQFIFQYYEEEERQRGNFPDRFSGHQFPNYSSELNVNALLLGDSALYLCASSLGPDPYEQYFGPGTRLTVT.

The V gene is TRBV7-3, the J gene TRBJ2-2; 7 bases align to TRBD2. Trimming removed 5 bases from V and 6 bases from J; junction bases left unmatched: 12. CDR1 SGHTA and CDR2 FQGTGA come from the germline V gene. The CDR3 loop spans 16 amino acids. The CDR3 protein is CASSPASSGPPGELFF. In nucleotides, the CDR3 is TGTGCCAGCAGCCCGGCGAGTAGCGGGCCTCCCGGGGAGCTGTTTTTT.

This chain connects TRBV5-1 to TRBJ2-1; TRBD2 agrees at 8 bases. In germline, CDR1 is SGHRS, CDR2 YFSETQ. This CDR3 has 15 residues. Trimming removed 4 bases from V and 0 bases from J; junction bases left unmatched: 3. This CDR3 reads CASSLTSDSYNEQFF. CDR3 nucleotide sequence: TGCGCCAGCAGCCTGACTAGCGACTCCTACAATGAGCAGTTCTTC.

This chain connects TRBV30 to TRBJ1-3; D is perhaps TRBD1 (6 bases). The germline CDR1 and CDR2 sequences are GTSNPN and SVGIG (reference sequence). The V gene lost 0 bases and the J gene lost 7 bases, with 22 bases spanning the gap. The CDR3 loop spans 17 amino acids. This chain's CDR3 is CAWSVGGPGAYRNTIYF. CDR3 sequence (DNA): TGTGCCTGGAGTGTGGGGGGCCCGGGGGCCTATCGGAACACCATATATTTT. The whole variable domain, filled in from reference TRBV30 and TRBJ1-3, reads SQTIHQWPATLVQPVGSPLSLECTVEGTSNPNLYWYRQAAGRGLQLLFYSVGIGQISSEVPQNLSASRPQDRQFILSSKKLLLSDSGFYLCAWSVGGPGAYRNTIYFGEGSWLTVV.